The clone carrying this TCR beta chain showed up just a few times. Its antigen is not identified. Deletions cut 6 bases from V and 5 bases from J, with 22 bases between. This CDR3 has 16 residues. The germline V gene encodes CDR1 MNHEY and CDR2 SMNVEV (reference sequence). These data belong to a study of blood T cells in healthy people across ages. General study results and limits: Shifts in expanded clonotypes may have been confounded by donor CMV status, which was unknown. Roughly linearly, TCR beta diversity per million T cells fell as age increased.

A second PCR of about 6 to 11 cycles used a sample-barcoded 5' primer and a J-beta primer mix. TCRdb used MiXCR to reprocess the 5' RACE reads, holding one entry per CDR3 protein. The data show about 800,000 distinct CDR3 sequences, with 35% to 60% seen just once and around 18% held by the top ten. The source of this sequence is a man older than 75 in good health. This rearrangement joins TRBV27 to TRBJ2-5, with a possible D match to TRBD1 (6 bases). The sample was blood. CDR3 sequence: CASRRWAMDRQETQYF. CDR3 nucleotide sequence: TGTGCCAGCAGACGGTGGGCAATGGACAGACAGGAGACCCAGTACTTC.